This T cell receptor (beta chain) originates from a study of T-cell reconstitution after alpha-beta-depleted transplantation in children. Unique molecular identifiers featured in how the TCRbeta library was prepared. TCRdb called the PCR reads again in MiXCR, with one record for every CDR3 protein. There are approximately 520,000 distinct CDR3 sequences in the sample; 30% to 35% occur only once, and 2.4% lies in the top ten. CDR1 SGHTA and CDR2 FQGNSA come from the germline V gene. This CDR3 region has 14 residues. V was shortened by 4 bases and J by 7 bases, with 16 bases between the two germline ends.

The origin of this receptor is a human donor who donated a stem cell graft to a child with aplastic anemia. Sequencing was performed on PBMCs from the stem cell graft donor, taken from the stem cell graft. The chain employs TRBV7-2 and TRBJ2-5; no clear D gene. Written as DNA, the CDR3 is TGTGCCAGCAGCTACCCCAACGCCTGGGGGACCCAGTACTTC. Translation gives CASSYPNAWGTQYF.